The clone carrying this T cell receptor beta chain showed up just once. Per the original methods: Amplification of reference gene primers was used by the study to estimate nucleated cell counts. Sequencing was performed with immunoSEQ multiplex PCR; in TCRdb, only in-frame clones are kept and a portion is missing. The DNA gave D and trimming, while V, J and clone size come from that table. The repertoire consists of some 240,000 clones, with 82% occurring once and the leading ten covering less than 6%. This entry belongs to a study of blood T cell repertoires in COVID-19. Study as a whole: Some COVID-19 samples were acute and others convalescent; all came from the United States, Italy and Spain.

CDR3 length equals 16 residues. After removal of 3 bases from V and 7 bases from J, the junction contained 10 bases not matched to a gene. Germline V lookup: CDR1 SNHLY, CDR2 FYNNEI. Seattle-derived patients entered the study during active infection and were followed longitudinally. The sequenced material came from peripheral blood. V and J are TRBV2 and TRBJ2-1; 9 nucleotides line up with TRBD2. This TCR came from a woman aged 70-85 years with COVID-19, enrolled during active disease. As DNA, the CDR3 is TGTGCCAGCAGTGACTTGGCGGGAGGGCCCCTTAATGAGCAGTTCTTC. This translates into CASSDLAGGPLNEQFF.